This T cell receptor (beta chain) appears in the sequencing data of a study of blood T cell repertoires in COVID-19. Study-level information: Samples came from the United States, Italy and Spain, spanning acute and convalescent COVID-19. In each case, the material was cDNA or gDNA derived from T cells, B-cell-depleted T cells, or PBMCs.

This clone was seen once. V gave up 0 bases and J gave up 1 base, with 13 bases separating them. Per germline, CDR1 LGHDT and CDR2 YNNKEL (reference sequence). The length of the CDR3 is 16 residues. As originally analysed: Estimated nucleated cell counts came from reference gene primer amplification. Method: immunoSEQ multiplex PCR; TCRdb's copy keeps in-frame clones and lacks some. Clonal size and the V and J genes are those of that table, whereas D and trimming came from the DNA. Among around 270,000 clones, around 90% were seen once, and the ten largest hold less than 5%. V is TRBV3-1 (or the pseudogene TRBV3-2) and J is TRBJ2-7; no firm D call. The receptor comes from a man between 60 and 75 years old who had recovered from COVID-19. Input material: peripheral blood. The CDR3 loop is CASSQDQKPHSYEQYF. CDR3 bases: TGTGCCAGCAGCCAAGATCAAAAGCCCCATTCCTACGAGCAGTACTTC.